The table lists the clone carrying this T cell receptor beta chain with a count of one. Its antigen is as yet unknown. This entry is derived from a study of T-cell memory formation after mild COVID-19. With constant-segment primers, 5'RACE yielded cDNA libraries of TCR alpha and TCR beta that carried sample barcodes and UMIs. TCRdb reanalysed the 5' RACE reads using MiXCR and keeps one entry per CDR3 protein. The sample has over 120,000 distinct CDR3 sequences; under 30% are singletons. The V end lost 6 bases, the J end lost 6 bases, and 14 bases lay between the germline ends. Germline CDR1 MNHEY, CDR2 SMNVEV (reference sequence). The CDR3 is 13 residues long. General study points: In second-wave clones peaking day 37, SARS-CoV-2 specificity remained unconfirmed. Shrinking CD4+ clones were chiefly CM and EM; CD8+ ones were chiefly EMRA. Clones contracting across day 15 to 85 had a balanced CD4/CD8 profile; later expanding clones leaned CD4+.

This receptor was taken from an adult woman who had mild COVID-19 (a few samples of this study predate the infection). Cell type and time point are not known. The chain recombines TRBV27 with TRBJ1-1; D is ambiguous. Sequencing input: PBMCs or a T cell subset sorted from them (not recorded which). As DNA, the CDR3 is TGTGCCAGCAGCCTTAGTGGGGTTTCTGAAGCTTTCTTT. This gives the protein CASSLSGVSEAFF.